The 24 T cell receptor beta chains presented below share a single source sample, sequenced in a study of blood T cell repertoires in COVID-19. TCRdb's table, derived via immunoSEQ multiplex PCR, lists solely in-frame clones and lacks some. The sample shows about 250,000 clones, 75% to 90% of them seen only once. What was sequenced was PBMCs or T cells enriched from blood (not recorded which). These receptors came from a woman aged 18 to 35 who had recovered from COVID-19.

The chain uses TRBV10-3 and TRBJ1-6; tentative D call: TRBD1 (6 bases). The CDR3 is 13 amino acids. The ends were cut back, 9 bases at V and 9 bases at J, with 15 bases in the middle. Germline CDR1 and CDR2: ENHRY and SYGVKD. This chain's CDR3 is CAIQGRDGSPLHF. The CDR3 nucleotides are TGTGCCATACAGGGAAGGGACGGTTCACCCCTCCACTTT.

J is TRBJ1-4 and V is TRBV6-2 or TRBV6-3; 8 bases align to TRBD1. Germline V gene lookup returns CDR1 MNHEY and CDR2 SVGEGT. The CDR3 sequence is 16 residues long. After removal of 4 bases from V and 6 bases from J, the junction contained 10 bases not matched to a gene. CDR3 residues: CASSSIIDRGYEKLFF. CDR3 coding DNA: TGTGCCAGCAGTTCCATTATCGACAGGGGTTATGAAAAACTGTTTTTT.

The V call is TRBV7-6, the J call TRBJ1-2, with D perhaps TRBD1 (6 bases). The CDR3 loop spans 14 amino acids. The germline V gene encodes CDR1 SGHVS and CDR2 FNYEAQ. Between the trimmed V and J ends, which lost 3 bases and 3 bases, there was a span of 11 bases. CDR3 amino acids: CASSLGALDYGYTF. The DNA of the CDR3 is TGTGCCAGCAGCTTGGGGGCACTAGACTATGGCTACACCTTC.

The rearrangement uses TRBV3-1 (or the pseudogene TRBV3-2) and TRBJ2-5, with D possibly TRBD1 on 5 matching bases. V was shortened by 0 bases and J by 1 base, with 15 bases between the two germline ends. Germline V gives CDR1 LGHDT, CDR2 YNNKEL (reference sequence). The CDR3 is 17 amino acids. CDR3 loop: CASSQDVGASVQETQYF. CDR3 bases: TGTGCCAGCAGCCAAGATGTAGGGGCGTCTGTCCAAGAGACCCAGTACTTC.

The gene calls are TRBV5-6 and TRBJ1-1, with D hard to call. Germline CDR1 reads SGHDT; CDR2 reads YYEEEE. V lost 2 bases and J 7 bases, leaving 6 bases between the germline ends. The length of the CDR3 is 11 residues. The CDR3 sequence: CASSFRHEAFF. Here the CDR3 DNA reads TGTGCCAGCAGCTTCAGGCATGAAGCTTTCTTT.

This clone was observed a few times. The chain links TRBV28 to TRBJ1-3, with 7 nucleotides matching TRBD1. Germline CDR1 reads MDHEN; CDR2 reads SYDVKM. With 4 bases clipped from V and 0 bases from J, the junction kept 6 bases outside the gene matches. The CDR3 runs 16 residues. Here the CDR3 reads CASSSFTGVSGNTIYF. Here the CDR3 DNA reads TGTGCCAGCAGTTCCTTCACAGGGGTCTCTGGAAACACCATATATTTT.

The chain joins TRBV5-6 to TRBJ1-2, with 8 bases matching TRBD1. V lost 0 bases, J lost 2 bases, and 3 bases stayed unmatched. From germline, CDR1 is SGHDT and CDR2 YYEEEE. The CDR3 has 15 amino acids. The CDR3 is CASSLVRDRNYGYTF. CDR3 DNA sequence: TGTGCCAGCAGCTTGGTAAGGGACAGGAACTATGGCTACACCTTC.

The chain uses TRBV5-1 and TRBJ2-3; the D is unclear. This CDR3 contains 15 residues. The V and J ends lost 6 bases and 2 bases respectively, with 16 bases between them. Germline CDR1 reads SGHRS; CDR2 reads YFSETQ. CDR3 bases: TGCGCCAGCACCCTCAAAGACACCTACACAGATACGCAGTATTTT. This translates into CASTLKDTYTDTQYF.

The chain carries TRBV7-9 and TRBJ2-4, with D maybe TRBD2 (7 bases). Germline values: CDR1 SEHNR, CDR2 FQNEAQ (reference sequence). The V and J ends lost 5 bases and 7 bases respectively, with 15 bases between them. This CDR3 has 14 amino acids. CDR3 amino acids: CASSPDGGANIQYF. CDR3 in DNA: TGTGCCAGCAGCCCCGATGGGGGGGCTAACATTCAGTACTTC.

V gene TRBV11-2 combines with J gene TRBJ2-1; 7 bases align to TRBD2. The CDR3 loop spans 14 amino acids. V dropped 0 bases and J dropped 6; count of bases not matched to a gene: 2. Per the germline V gene, CDR1 is SGHAT and CDR2 is FQNNGV. In DNA form, the CDR3 reads TGTGCCAGCAGCTTAGATCGGGGGGTCAATGAGCAGTTCTTC. Translated: CASSLDRGVNEQFF.

The CDR3 nucleotides are TGCGCCAGCAGCTTAGGACAGTTTTATCAAGAGACCCAGTACTTC. It encodes CASSLGQFYQETQYF. The chain recombines TRBV5-1 with TRBJ2-5; D may be TRBD1 (6 bases). V was cut by 2 bases and J by 2 bases, with 13 bases left in between. The V gene's germline CDR1 is SGHRS and CDR2 YFSETQ. The CDR3 covers 15 residues.

The chain is built from TRBV28 and TRBJ2-2; 8 bases line up with TRBD2. The J segment lost 1 base and the V segment lost 7 bases, leaving 5 bases of the junction unmatched. Germline V lookup: CDR1 MDHEN, CDR2 SYDVKM. The CDR3 has 15 amino acids. The CDR3, as DNA: TGTGCCAGCACCGCCCTAGCGGGGAACACCGGGGAGCTGTTTTTT. This gives the protein CASTALAGNTGELFF.

V is TRBV24-1 and J is TRBJ1-6; 11 nucleotides align to TRBD1. CDR1 and CDR2 from the germline V gene are KGHDR and SFDVKD. J lost 7 bases, V lost 3 bases, and 7 bases had no gene match. The CDR3 contains 17 residues. The CDR3 coding sequence is TGTGCCACCAGTGATGCCCCGGGACAGGGGGAAAATTCACCCCTCCACTTT. Translating gives CATSDAPGQGENSPLHF.

The CDR3 bases are TGTGCCAGCAGTTTACAGCGGGGGGACGAGCAGTACTTC. Its protein product is CASSLQRGDEQYF. V gene TRBV27 combines with J gene TRBJ2-7; 9 nucleotides line up with TRBD2. The germline CDR1 and CDR2 sequences are MNHEY and SMNVEV (reference sequence). The CDR3 contains 13 residues. V lost 2 bases, J lost 5 bases, and 1 base stayed unmatched.

The rearrangement links TRBV7-9 to TRBJ1-1; the match to TRBD1 covers 10 bases. Trimming at V came to 5 bases and at J to 5 bases, leaving 11 bases not matched to a gene. The CDR3 consists of 16 residues. The germline CDR1 and CDR2 sequences are SEHNR and FQNEAQ (reference sequence). CDR3 sequence: CASSRSTGGHRTEAFF. The CDR3 coding sequence is TGTGCCAGCAGCCGCTCGACAGGGGGCCATAGAACTGAAGCTTTCTTT.

V usage is TRBV5-1 and J usage is TRBJ2-1; 11 nucleotides match TRBD1. This CDR3 comprises 15 residues. Germline V gives CDR1 SGHRS, CDR2 YFSETQ. Trimming at V came to 3 bases and at J to 6 bases, leaving 5 bases not matched to a gene. This chain's CDR3 is CASSWTGGLFNEQFF. Written as DNA, the CDR3 is TGCGCCAGCAGCTGGACAGGGGGCCTTTTCAATGAGCAGTTCTTC.

The chain employs TRBV7-8 and TRBJ2-1; 12 nucleotides match TRBD2. The CDR3 sequence is 15 residues long. Looked up from germline, CDR1 is SGHVS and CDR2 is FQNEAQ. The V segment lost 2 bases and the J segment 8 bases; nucleotides outside the gene matches: 4. The CDR3 loop reads CASSLSSGGADEQFF. In DNA form, the CDR3 reads TGTGCCAGCAGCTTATCTAGCGGGGGGGCGGATGAGCAGTTCTTC.

The chain joins TRBV28 to TRBJ1-2; weak D call: TRBD1 (5 bases). V lost 2 bases and J 2 bases, leaving 18 bases between the germline ends. CDR3 length equals 17 residues. CDR1 is MDHEN, CDR2 SYDVKM, per germline. CDR3 sequence reads: CASSLGFSSRVNYGYTF. The DNA for the CDR3 is TGTGCCAGCAGTTTAGGCTTTTCGTCCAGGGTGAACTATGGCTACACCTTC.

The chain couples TRBV5-1 to TRBJ1-1; TRBD1 matches 9 bases. With 4 bases clipped from V and 4 bases from J, the junction kept 5 bases outside the gene matches. Per the germline V gene, CDR1 is SGHRS and CDR2 is YFSETQ. The CDR3 is 14 amino acids. CDR3 amino acids: CASSGTTGGTEAFF. The CDR3 DNA sequence: TGCGCCAGCAGCGGTACGACAGGGGGCACTGAAGCTTTCTTT.

This rearrangement joins TRBV5-5 to TRBJ2-3; D is possibly TRBD1 (6 bases). The CDR3 is 14 amino acids. Deletions cut 2 bases from V and 4 bases from J, with 11 bases between. Germline CDR1 reads SGHKS; CDR2 reads YYEKEE (reference sequence). The CDR3 nucleotides read TGTGCCAGCAGCTTACGGGACACCCCAGATACGCAGTATTTT. This encodes CASSLRDTPDTQYF.

The CDR3 spells CATSPGTGDNNQPQHF. The CDR3 DNA reads as TGTGCCACCAGCCCCGGGACAGGTGATAACAATCAGCCCCAGCATTTT. This chain joins TRBV15 and TRBJ1-5; TRBD1 aligns across 8 bases. This CDR3 is 16 amino acids long. The junction had 9 bases not matched to a gene; V was cut back by 5 bases and J by 3 bases. The germline V gene has CDR1 LNHNV and CDR2 YYDKDF (reference sequence).

The V and J genes are TRBV10-3 and TRBJ2-4; possibly TRBD2 for D (5 bases). CDR1 and CDR2 from the germline V gene are ENHRY and SYGVKD. This CDR3 has 16 residues. V lost 0 bases and J lost 0, with 9 bases in between. The CDR3 reads CAISESLDLAKNIQYF. The CDR3 nucleotides read TGTGCCATCAGTGAGTCACTAGATTTAGCCAAAAACATTCAGTACTTC.

This chain links TRBV2 with TRBJ1-5; D not resolved. Trimming stripped 7 bases from V and 0 bases from J, with 13 bases between. CDR1 is SNHLY and CDR2 is FYNNEI in the germline V gene. CDR3 size: 15 residues. Here the CDR3 reads CASTGKWDSNQPQHF. The CDR3 DNA follows: TGTGCCAGCACGGGGAAGTGGGATAGCAATCAGCCCCAGCATTTT.

This clone was counted between two and nine times. The gene calls are TRBV10-2 and TRBJ1-5; TRBD1 matches at 11 bases. The V and J ends lost 8 bases and 5 bases, in that order; junction bases with no gene match: 14. Germline CDR1 is WSHSY and CDR2 is SAAADI. The CDR3 loop spans 17 amino acids. The CDR3 loop reads CASPDRGQAEEDQPQHF. CDR3 nucleotides: TGCGCCAGCCCGGACAGGGGGCAAGCCGAGGAGGATCAGCCCCAGCATTTT.